This is a list of T cell receptor beta chains from one sample in a study of early T cells in non-severe SARS-CoV-2 infection. Each CDR3 protein is one row after TCRdb ran MiXCR on the 5' RACE reads. The table lists approximately 30,000 distinct CDR3 sequences, about 4.6% of them singletons. Sequenced input: whole blood. The receptors stem from an adult who was a healthcare worker with PCR-confirmed SARS-CoV-2 infection or an uninfected control (not recorded which). The CDR3 runs from the conserved cysteine through the conserved F or W. Fields, in order: clone size, J gene, D gene, V gene, CDR3 DNA, CDR3 protein. D genes are given only for firm matches. Size tells how often a clone was seen (once, few, many) or the class of an expanded clone, and some rows leave it out.

many | TRBJ2-3 | TRBD2 | TRBV10-3 | TGTGCCATCACTGCGTCCCCGCGGGAGAGCACAGATACGCAGTATTTT | CAITASPRESTDTQYF
many | TRBJ2-7 | NA | TRBV11-3 | TGTGCCAGCAGCTTAGGTGGGGACGCTGACGAGCAGTACTTC | CASSLGGDADEQYF
NA | TRBJ2-3 | TRBD2 | TRBV4-2 | TGTGCCAGCAGCCAAGGCCTAGCGGGTCTAGATACGCAGTATTTT | CASSQGLAGLDTQYF
many | TRBJ2-1 | NA | TRBV9 | TGTGCCAGCAGCGTCGGTCGCAATGAGCAGTTCTTC | CASSVGRNEQFF
many | TRBJ2-4 | NA | TRBV19 | TGTGCCAGTAGTTTAGACCGCGTGGACTGGGGCCGGGGCATTCAGTACTTC | CASSLDRVDWGRGIQYF
many | TRBJ2-2 | NA | TRBV11-2 | TGTGCCAGCTCCCCCCAATACACCGGGGAGCTGTTTTTT | CASSPQYTGELFF
NA | TRBJ1-3 | NA | TRBV11-2 | TGTGCCAGCAGCTTAGATCGCGGAGGTGCTGGAAACACCATATATTTT | CASSLDRGGAGNTIYF
many | TRBJ1-5 | NA | TRBV24-1 | TGTGCCACCAGTCCCAACATGGGGGGAAGCAATCAGCCCCAGCATTTT | CATSPNMGGSNQPQHF
many | TRBJ2-4 | TRBD2 | TRBV29-1 | TGCAGCGTGGTACTTAGCGGGGTTAAAAACATTCAGTACTTC | CSVVLSGVKNIQYF
NA | TRBJ2-1 | TRBD1 | TRBV7-3 | TGTGCCAGCAGCTTGGGGACAGGGCGTTACAATGAGCAGTTCTTC | CASSLGTGRYNEQFF
many | TRBJ2-3 | NA | TRBV10-3 | TGTGCCATCAGTGAGTCGATGAGGGCCAGGGGACGGACAGATACGCAGTATTTT | CAISESMRARGRTDTQYF
few | TRBJ2-3 | NA | TRBV7-9 | TGTGCCAGCAGCTTAAACGAGGGCTCCGCAGTCAGCACAGATACGCAGTATTTT | CASSLNEGSAVSTDTQYF
many | TRBJ2-2 | TRBD2 | TRBV6-6 | TGTGCCAGCAAAGCGGGAGGGAACACCGGGGAGCTGTTTTTT | CASKAGGNTGELFF
many | TRBJ2-2 | NA | TRBV3-1 | TGTGCCAGCAGCCAAGATTGGTCAGTCGGCGCCGGGGAGCTGTTTTTT | CASSQDWSVGAGELFF
few | TRBJ1-6 | NA | TRBV5-6 | TGTGCCAGCGGACTACCAGCTAGCAATTCACCCCTCCACTTT | CASGLPASNSPLHF
many | TRBJ1-3 | NA | TRBV5-1 | TGCGCCAGCTCGGCCGGGGAATACTCTGGAAACACCATATATTTT | CASSAGEYSGNTIYF
many | TRBJ2-7 | NA | TRBV20-1 | TGCAGTGCTACCGGGAGTTACGAGCAGTACTTC | CSATGSYEQYF
many | TRBJ2-5 | TRBD2 | TRBV20-1 | TGCAGTGCCAATCTAGCGGGCCGAGAGACCCAGTACTTC | CSANLAGRETQYF